The TCR beta chain described here comes from a study of blood T cell repertoires in COVID-19. Whole-study context: COVID-19 samples from acute and convalescent phases originated in the United States, Italy and Spain.

Germline loops: CDR1 KGHSH, CDR2 LQKENI. Trimming removed 2 bases at V and 0 bases at J, with 8 bases between. The length of the CDR3 is 14 residues. As originally analysed: Counts of nucleated cells, estimated from reference gene primer amplification, were obtained. This table comes from immunoSEQ multiplex PCR, and its TCRdb copy is limited to in-frame clones, with some not included. V and J calls and clone size are as listed in that table; D and trimming were resolved from the DNA. Counted here are some 200,000 clones, approximately 83% occurring once; the ten biggest clones make up roughly 3%. The genes are TRBV18 and TRBJ2-7; unclear D gene. Specimen: peripheral blood. This receptor was identified in a woman aged 30 to 39 who had recovered from COVID-19. The CDR3 is CASSPVLTSYEQYF. The DNA of the CDR3 is TGTGCCAGCTCACCAGTACTAACCTCCTACGAGCAGTACTTC.